Following are 30 T cell receptor beta chains from one sample sequenced in a study of T-cell memory formation after mild COVID-19. TCRdb re-called the 5' RACE reads with MiXCR, one entry per CDR3 protein. The sample comprises 57,000 or so distinct CDR3 sequences, about a tenth of which are singletons, and approximately 1% rests with the top ten. The material sequenced was PBMCs or a T cell subset sorted from them (not recorded which). The receptors originated from a man in his late teens or twenties who had mild COVID-19 (a few samples of this study predate the infection). Cell type and time point are not known.

This chain connects TRBV5-1 to TRBJ2-5; D is perhaps TRBD1 (5 bases). CDR1 SGHRS and CDR2 YFSETQ come from the germline V gene. The CDR3 covers 17 residues. The V and J ends lost 4 bases and 1 base respectively, with 20 bases between them. CDR3 nucleotides: TGCGCCAGCAGCCCCCGATGGATCTCAAGGGGCCAAGAGACCCAGTACTTC. The encoded protein is CASSPRWISRGQETQYF.

V is TRBV15 and J is TRBJ2-5, with a weak D call TRBD1 (6 bases). The CDR3 runs to 16 residues. Trimming removed 5 bases from V and 5 bases from J, with 21 bases in between. The germline CDR1 and CDR2 sequences are LNHNV and YYDKDF (reference sequence). CDR3 in DNA: TGTGCCACCAGCGCATCCCCGACAGGTAGAGGGGAGACCCAGTACTTC. It encodes CATSASPTGRGETQYF.

V usage is TRBV7-8 and J usage is TRBJ2-5, with D possibly being TRBD1 (8 bases). CDR1 and CDR2 from the germline V gene are SGHVS and FQNEAQ. V was shortened by 7 bases and J by 4 bases, with 16 bases between the two germline ends. The CDR3 is made up of 14 amino acids. CDR3 sequence: CASNPTGEGETQYF. DNA of the CDR3: TGTGCCAGCAACCCGACAGGGGAGGGAGAGACCCAGTACTTC.

V gene TRBV7-2 combines with J gene TRBJ2-5; 7 bases map to TRBD2. V gave up 1 base and J gave up 14 bases; unmatched junction bases: 7. This CDR3 has 12 amino acids. Looked up from germline, CDR1 is SGHTA and CDR2 is FQGNSA. The CDR3: CASSLVRDYCYF. CDR3 in DNA: TGTGCCAGCAGCTTAGTGCGGGACTATTGCTACTTC.

This rearrangement joins TRBV5-1 to TRBJ1-2; 10 nucleotides agree with TRBD1. Germline CDR1 reads SGHRS; CDR2 reads YFSETQ. The junction had 9 bases not matched to a gene; V was cut back by 4 bases and J by 3 bases. The CDR3 extends over 16 amino acids. DNA for the CDR3: TGCGCCAGCAGCGGGGGACAGGGGTCGTGGGACTATGGCTACACCTTC. Its translation is CASSGGQGSWDYGYTF.

This clonotype was seen only a few times. The V and J genes are TRBV9 and TRBJ1-3; TRBD1 matches 8 bases. Germline-derived CDR1 and CDR2 are SGDLS and YYNGEE. There are 14 residues in the CDR3. The V segment lost 4 bases and the J segment 4 bases; nucleotides outside the gene matches: 4. CDR3 nucleotides: TGTGCCAGCAGCACAGGGGGTTCGGGAAACACCATATATTTT. The encoded protein is CASSTGGSGNTIYF. The variable domain in full, completed from reference TRBV9 and TRBJ1-3, reads DSGVTQTPKHLITATGQRVTLRCSPRSGDLSVYWYQQSLDQGLQFLIQYYNGEERAKGNILERFSAQQFPDLHSELNLSSLELGDSALYFCASSTGGSGNTIYFGEGSWLTVV.

The gene calls are TRBV7-8 and TRBJ1-5; D remains ambiguous. Looked up from germline, CDR1 is SGHVS and CDR2 is FQNEAQ. V was cut by 0 bases and J by 5 bases, with 11 bases left in between. The CDR3 is 15 residues long. The chain's CDR3 is CASSLAANYYQPQHF. CDR3 bases: TGTGCCAGCAGCTTAGCGGCCAATTACTATCAGCCCCAGCATTTT. The full variable domain, completed using reference TRBV7-8 and TRBJ1-5, is GAGVSQSPRYKVAKRGQDVALRCDPISGHVSLFWYQQALGQGPEFLTYFQNEAQLDKSGLPSDRFFAERPEGSVSTLKIQRTQQEDSAVYLCASSLAANYYQPQHFGDGTRLSIL.

The rearrangement uses TRBV7-6 and TRBJ2-1; D call uncertain. V was shortened by 4 bases and J by 0 bases, with 10 bases between the two germline ends. Germline V lookup: CDR1 SGHVS, CDR2 FNYEAQ. This CDR3 has 15 amino acids. This chain's CDR3 is CASSSDLSSYNEQFF. In DNA, the CDR3 is TGTGCCAGCAGCTCGGACCTTAGCTCCTACAATGAGCAGTTCTTC.

This clonotype was detected ten times or more. This rearrangement joins TRBV20-1 to TRBJ2-2; D is ambiguous. CDR1 DFQATT and CDR2 SNEGSKA come from the germline V gene (reference sequence). The CDR3 has 15 amino acids. Trimming cost V 6 bases and J 3 bases, with 17 bases left between them. The CDR3 spells CSALADAAYTGELFF. CDR3 bases: TGCAGTGCCCTCGCGGACGCGGCTTACACCGGGGAGCTGTTTTTT.

This clonotype was seen ten or more times. The rearrangement joins TRBV5-1 to TRBJ2-2; D may be TRBD1 or TRBD2 (5 bases each). CDR1 and CDR2 from the germline V gene are SGHRS and YFSETQ. V was shortened by 2 bases and J by 6 bases, with 14 bases between the two germline ends. The CDR3 totals 15 residues. CDR3 coding DNA: TGCGCCAGCAGCTTAGGGACGGCCGTCTCCGGGGAGCTGTTTTTT. It codes for CASSLGTAVSGELFF.

This clonotype was detected a few times. The chain has TRBV2 and TRBJ2-3, with D possibly being TRBD2 (5 bases). V lost 2 bases and J 3 bases, leaving 15 bases between the germline ends. This CDR3 has 16 amino acids. The germline gives CDR1 SNHLY, CDR2 FYNNEI. CDR3 nucleotide sequence: TGTGCCAGCAGTGAACAACCGGGGTGGAAAACAGATACGCAGTATTTT. Its translation is CASSEQPGWKTDTQYF.

The chain is built from TRBV4-1 and TRBJ2-1; 9 bases agree with TRBD2. There are 15 residues in the CDR3. J gave up 0 bases and V 6 bases, and 3 bases lay outside the gene matches. From germline, CDR1 is MGHRA and CDR2 YSYEKL. The CDR3 DNA reads TGCGCCAGCAGTCTAGCGGGGACCTCCTACAATGAGCAGTTCTTC. Protein: CASSLAGTSYNEQFF.

The chain recombines TRBV5-1 with TRBJ2-3; 7 bases fit TRBD2. The V and J ends lost 0 bases and 5 bases, in that order; junction bases with no gene match: 9. CDR3 length: 16 residues. Germline V gene sequence: CDR1 SGHRS, CDR2 YFSETQ. Here the CDR3 reads CASSLAGAGVIDTQYF. The CDR3 DNA is TGCGCCAGCAGCTTGGCCGGGGCGGGGGTGATAGATACGCAGTATTTT.

This clonotype was seen more than once but under ten times. The chain uses TRBV5-1 and TRBJ1-2, with D hard to call. The CDR3 runs to 14 residues. CDR1 and CDR2 (germline): SGHRS, YFSETQ. Trimming left V 3 bases short and J 0 bases short, with 9 bases between. CDR3 coding DNA: TGCGCCAGCAGCTCGGCCCCTCCTAACTATGGCTACACCTTC. The encoded protein is CASSSAPPNYGYTF.

J is TRBJ2-7 and V is TRBV5-1; TRBD2 matches 9 bases. The CDR3 extends over 15 amino acids. Germline CDR1 SGHRS, CDR2 YFSETQ. J gave up 5 bases and V 0 bases, and 6 bases lay outside the gene matches. CDR3 nucleotides: TGCGCCAGCAGCTTGGATGGGATAGCGGGGGACGAGCAGTACGTC. It translates to CASSLDGIAGDEQYV.

This clonotype was seen more than once but under ten times. The rearrangement uses TRBV10-3 and TRBJ2-5; D is perhaps TRBD2 (5 bases). The V end was cut by 8 bases, the J end by 2 bases, with 21 bases between. The CDR3 is made up of 16 amino acids. Germline-derived CDR1 and CDR2 are ENHRY and SYGVKD. The DNA for the CDR3 is TGTGCCATCGGTCCAATTGCGGGTTCTGGGCAAGAGACCCAGTACTTC. Translating it yields CAIGPIAGSGQETQYF.

The V gene is TRBV5-5, the J gene TRBJ2-2; TRBD1 matches 8 bases. The germline V gene encodes CDR1 SGHKS and CDR2 YYEKEE (reference sequence). J lost 0 bases, V lost 0 bases, and 1 base had no gene match. The CDR3 covers 16 residues. DNA for the CDR3: TGTGCCAGCAGCTTGGTGACAGGGGCGAACACCGGGGAGCTGTTTTTT. Its protein product is CASSLVTGANTGELFF. Full variable domain (missing parts from reference TRBV5-5 and TRBJ2-2): DAGVTQSPTHLIKTRGQQVTLRCSPISGHKSVSWYQQVLGQGPQFIFQYYEKEERGRGNFPDRFSARQFPNYSSELNVNALLLGDSALYLCASSLVTGANTGELFFGEGSRLTVL.

There are many counts of this clonotype. This chain connects TRBV7-9 to TRBJ1-1, with D tentatively TRBD1 (5 bases). Germline assignment: CDR1 SEHNR and CDR2 FQNEAQ (reference sequence). V was cut by 5 bases and J by 1 base, with 11 bases left in between. This CDR3 is built from 14 residues. The CDR3 here is CASSEIGGNTEAFF. Here the CDR3 DNA reads TGTGCCAGCAGCGAGATCGGGGGGAACACTGAAGCTTTCTTT.

This clonotype was picked up many times. CDR3 DNA: TGCGCCAGCAGGACAGACCAAGAGACCCAGTACTTC. It is translated as CASRTDQETQYF. This rearrangement joins TRBV5-1 to TRBJ2-5; D possibly corresponds to TRBD1 (5 bases). From germline, CDR1 is SGHRS and CDR2 YFSETQ. This CDR3 has 12 amino acids. V gave up 5 bases and J gave up 0 bases, with 5 bases separating them.

The chain uses TRBV11-2 and TRBJ2-1; possibly TRBD1 or TRBD2 for D (6 bases each). Trimming cost V 3 bases and J 6 bases, with 18 bases left between them. The CDR3 contains 16 residues. Germline V gene lookup returns CDR1 SGHAT and CDR2 FQNNGV. The CDR3 DNA reads as TGTGCCAGCAGCTTGGGGAGGAGGGGGGACGGCAATGAGCAGTTCTTC. It specifies CASSLGRRGDGNEQFF. The full variable domain, rest sourced from reference TRBV11-2 and TRBJ2-1, is EAGVAQSPRYKIIEKRQSVAFWCNPISGHATLYWYQQILGQGPKLLIQFQNNGVVDDSQLPKDRFSAERLKGVDSTLKIQPAKLEDSAVYLCASSLGRRGDGNEQFFGPGTRLTVL.

This chain connects TRBV5-1 to TRBJ1-2; possible D gene TRBD1, 6 bases. Germline values: CDR1 SGHRS, CDR2 YFSETQ. V was pared by 4 bases and J by 8 bases, with 18 bases between. The CDR3 covers 14 residues. The CDR3 bases are TGCGCCAGCAGCCAATACAGACAGGTGCGGGGCTACACCTTC. Protein product: CASSQYRQVRGYTF.

The sample holds many counts of this clonotype. The chain is built from TRBV19 and TRBJ2-5, with D uncertain. This CDR3 contains 13 residues. V lost 4 bases to trimming and J lost 0 bases, with 6 bases between them. Germline values: CDR1 LNHDA, CDR2 SQIVND (reference sequence). The CDR3 sequence: CASSKADQETQYF. For the CDR3, the DNA is TGTGCCAGTAGTAAGGCGGACCAAGAGACCCAGTACTTC.

The V call is TRBV4-3, the J call TRBJ1-5; D gene unclear. Germline loops: CDR1 LGHNA, CDR2 YSLEER. CDR3 length equals 14 residues. V was pared by 0 bases and J by 4 bases, with 7 bases between. The chain's CDR3 is CASSQERRNQPQHF. Written as DNA, the CDR3 is TGCGCCAGCAGCCAAGAGAGGAGGAATCAGCCCCAGCATTTT.

This clonotype occurred a few times. The chain recombines TRBV18 with TRBJ2-5; D unclear. Between the trimmed V and J ends, which lost 2 bases and 1 base, there was a span of 2 bases. The CDR3 is 12 amino acids. CDR1 is KGHSH and CDR2 is LQKENI in the germline V gene. As DNA, the CDR3 is TGTGCCAGCTCACCAGCCCAAGAGACCCAGTACTTC. Translation: CASSPAQETQYF.

This clonotype has more than one count but fewer than ten. The CDR3 here is CASSLTGDSPLHF. CDR3 sequence (DNA): TGTGCCAGCAGCTTGACAGGGGACTCACCCCTCCACTTT. The chain couples TRBV7-9 to TRBJ1-6, with 8 bases aligning to TRBD1. Germline V gene lookup returns CDR1 SEHNR and CDR2 FQNEAQ (reference sequence). V was clipped by 3 bases and J by 10 bases; unmatched bases: 2. The CDR3 has 13 residues. The full variable domain, its missing parts supplied by reference TRBV7-9 and TRBJ1-6, is DTGVSQNPRHKITKRGQNVTFRCDPISEHNRLYWYRQTLGQGPEFLTYFQNEAQLEKSRLLSDRFSAERPKGSFSTLEIQRTEQGDSAMYLCASSLTGDSPLHFGNGTRLTVT.

This clonotype has more than one count but fewer than ten. The chain couples TRBV6-5 to TRBJ2-1, with TRBD2 as a possible D gene (5 bases). This CDR3 has 15 residues. Trimming cost V 4 bases and J 4 bases, with 14 bases left between them. Germline V gene sequence: CDR1 MNHEY, CDR2 SVGAGI. CDR3 sequence (DNA): TGTGCCAGCAGTTCTACCGGACTGGCTTACAATGAGCAGTTCTTC. As protein: CASSSTGLAYNEQFF.

The chain carries TRBV27 and TRBJ2-7; 10 positions match TRBD1. The CDR3 covers 14 residues. CDR1 and CDR2 (germline): MNHEY, SMNVEV (reference sequence). V lost 2 bases, J lost 6 bases, and 4 bases stayed unmatched. The CDR3 sequence is CASSLDRGQGEQYF. CDR3 coding DNA: TGTGCCAGCAGTTTAGACAGGGGGCAGGGCGAGCAGTACTTC.

At least ten counts were recorded for this clonotype. V gene TRBV4-2 combines with J gene TRBJ2-7; 10 positions agree with TRBD2. The CDR3 sequence is 15 residues long. V was pared by 4 bases and J by 0 bases, with 3 bases of the junction left unmatched. The germline V gene encodes CDR1 LGHNA and CDR2 YNFKEQ. In DNA form, the CDR3 reads TGTGCCAGCAGCCCCGAGCGGGGGGGCTCCTACGAGCAGTACTTC. Its translation: CASSPERGGSYEQYF.

This chain links TRBV5-1 with TRBJ2-3; the D gene is possibly TRBD1 (8 bases). V was pared by 3 bases and J by 4 bases, with 15 bases between. Germline V gives CDR1 SGHRS, CDR2 YFSETQ. The CDR3 has 15 amino acids. The CDR3 spells CASSYGQGGADTQYF. In nucleotides, the CDR3 is TGCGCCAGCAGCTATGGACAGGGAGGGGCAGATACGCAGTATTTT.

V gene TRBV6-5 combines with J gene TRBJ2-2; weak D call: TRBD1 (5 bases). In germline, CDR1 is MNHEY, CDR2 SVGAGI. V dropped 5 bases and J dropped 0 bases, with 13 bases sitting between them. The CDR3 contains 16 residues. Here the CDR3 DNA reads TGTGCCAGCAGTACGACAGCACCCCCGAACACCGGGGAGCTGTTTTTT. The encoded protein is CASSTTAPPNTGELFF.